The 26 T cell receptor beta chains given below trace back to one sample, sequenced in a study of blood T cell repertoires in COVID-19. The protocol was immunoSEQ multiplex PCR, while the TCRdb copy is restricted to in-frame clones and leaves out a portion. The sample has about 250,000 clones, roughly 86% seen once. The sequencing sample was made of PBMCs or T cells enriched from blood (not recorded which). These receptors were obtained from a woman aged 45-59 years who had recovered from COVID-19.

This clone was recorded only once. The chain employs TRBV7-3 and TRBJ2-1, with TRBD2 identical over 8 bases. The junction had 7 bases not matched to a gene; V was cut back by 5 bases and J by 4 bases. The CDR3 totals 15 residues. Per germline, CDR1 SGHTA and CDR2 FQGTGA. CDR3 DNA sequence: TGTGCCAGCAGCGGCAGCGGGAGCGGTTACAATGAGCAGTTCTTC. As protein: CASSGSGSGYNEQFF.

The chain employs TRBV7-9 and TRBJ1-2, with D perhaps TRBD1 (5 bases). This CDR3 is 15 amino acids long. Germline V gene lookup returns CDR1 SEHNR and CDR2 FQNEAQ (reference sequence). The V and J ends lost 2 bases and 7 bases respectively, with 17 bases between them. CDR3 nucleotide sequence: TGTGCCAGCAGCTTACTCAGGGTATCCGACCGTGGCTACACCTTC. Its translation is CASSLLRVSDRGYTF.

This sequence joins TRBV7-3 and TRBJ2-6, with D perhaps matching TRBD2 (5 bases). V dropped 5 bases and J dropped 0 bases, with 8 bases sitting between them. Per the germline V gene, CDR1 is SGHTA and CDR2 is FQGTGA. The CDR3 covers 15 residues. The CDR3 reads CASSLGNSGANVLTF. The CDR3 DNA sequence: TGTGCCAGCAGCCTCGGGAACTCTGGGGCCAACGTCCTGACTTTC.

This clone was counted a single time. CDR3 coding DNA: TGTGCCAGCAGCCAAGGGGGTGGAGGCCCGGTAGATTACGAGCAGTACTTC. This sequence encodes CASSQGGGGPVDYEQYF. This rearrangement joins TRBV4-2 to TRBJ2-7; weak D call: TRBD2 (5 bases). The V end lost 1 base, the J end lost 4 bases, and 20 bases lay between the germline ends. CDR1 LGHNA and CDR2 YNFKEQ come from the germline V gene. This CDR3 contains 17 residues.

CDR3 in amino acids: CASSFPAAGKNGYTF. The CDR3 nucleotides are TGTGCCAGCAGCTTCCCCGCGGCCGGTAAAAATGGCTACACCTTC. The J gene is TRBJ1-2, the V gene TRBV7-9; D is uncertain. The V and J ends lost 3 bases and 6 bases respectively, with 17 bases between them. CDR3 length: 15 amino acids. Germline loops: CDR1 SEHNR, CDR2 FQNEAQ (reference sequence).

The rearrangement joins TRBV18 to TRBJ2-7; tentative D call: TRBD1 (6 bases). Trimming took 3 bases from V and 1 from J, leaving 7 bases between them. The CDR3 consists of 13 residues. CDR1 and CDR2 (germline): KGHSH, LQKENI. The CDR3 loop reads CASSPGASYEQYF. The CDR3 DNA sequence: TGTGCCAGCTCACCGGGGGCGTCCTACGAGCAGTACTTC.

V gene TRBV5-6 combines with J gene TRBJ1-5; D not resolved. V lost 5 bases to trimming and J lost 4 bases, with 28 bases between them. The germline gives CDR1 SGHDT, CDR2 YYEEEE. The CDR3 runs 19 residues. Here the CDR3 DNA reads TGTGCCAGCAGTCTTTATTTGAGGGATGACTCGTGGGGAAATCAGCCCCAGCATTTT. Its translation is CASSLYLRDDSWGNQPQHF.

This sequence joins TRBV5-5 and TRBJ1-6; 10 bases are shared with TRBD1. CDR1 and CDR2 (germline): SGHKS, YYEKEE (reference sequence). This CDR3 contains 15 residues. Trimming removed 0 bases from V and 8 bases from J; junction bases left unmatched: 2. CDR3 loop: CASSLGDRGDSPLHF. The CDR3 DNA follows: TGTGCCAGCAGCTTGGGGGACAGGGGTGATTCACCCCTCCACTTT.

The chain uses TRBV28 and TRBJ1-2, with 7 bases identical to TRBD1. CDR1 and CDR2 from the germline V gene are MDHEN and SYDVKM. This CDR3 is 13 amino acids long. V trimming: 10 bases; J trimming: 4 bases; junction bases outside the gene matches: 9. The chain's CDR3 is CATRQGLSYGYTF. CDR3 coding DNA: TGTGCCACCCGACAGGGATTGAGCTATGGCTACACCTTC.

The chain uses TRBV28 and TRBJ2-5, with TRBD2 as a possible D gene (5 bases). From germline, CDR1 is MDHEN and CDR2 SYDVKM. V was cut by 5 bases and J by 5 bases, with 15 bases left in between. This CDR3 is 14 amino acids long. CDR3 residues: CASSQREGLETQYF. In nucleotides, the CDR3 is TGTGCCAGCAGTCAAAGAGAGGGTTTGGAGACCCAGTACTTC.

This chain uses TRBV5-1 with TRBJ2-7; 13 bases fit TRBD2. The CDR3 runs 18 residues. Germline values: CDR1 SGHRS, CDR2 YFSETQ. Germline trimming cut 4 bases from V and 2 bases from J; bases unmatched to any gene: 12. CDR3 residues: CASSGIGTSGTKAYEQYF. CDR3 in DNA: TGCGCCAGCAGCGGGATCGGGACTAGCGGGACAAAGGCCTACGAGCAGTACTTC.

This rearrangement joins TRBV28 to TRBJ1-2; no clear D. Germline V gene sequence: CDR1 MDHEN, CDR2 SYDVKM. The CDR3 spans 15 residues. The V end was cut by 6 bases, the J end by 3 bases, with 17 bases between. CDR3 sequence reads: CASSFGRLEDYGYTF. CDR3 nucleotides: TGTGCCAGCAGCTTCGGAAGGCTGGAGGACTATGGCTACACCTTC.

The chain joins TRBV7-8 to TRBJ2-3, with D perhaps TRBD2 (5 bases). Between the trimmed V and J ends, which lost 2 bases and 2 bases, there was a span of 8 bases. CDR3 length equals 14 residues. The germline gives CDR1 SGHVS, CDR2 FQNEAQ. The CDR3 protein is CASSLTGLTDTQYF. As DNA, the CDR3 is TGTGCCAGCAGCTTAACCGGACTCACAGATACGCAGTATTTT.

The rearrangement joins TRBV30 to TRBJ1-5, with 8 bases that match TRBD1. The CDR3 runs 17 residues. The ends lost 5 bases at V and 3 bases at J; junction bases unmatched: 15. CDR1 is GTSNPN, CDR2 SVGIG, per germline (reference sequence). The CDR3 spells CAWGLKQGGLDNQPQHF. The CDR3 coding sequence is TGTGCCTGGGGTCTCAAACAGGGGGGGCTTGACAATCAGCCCCAGCATTTT.

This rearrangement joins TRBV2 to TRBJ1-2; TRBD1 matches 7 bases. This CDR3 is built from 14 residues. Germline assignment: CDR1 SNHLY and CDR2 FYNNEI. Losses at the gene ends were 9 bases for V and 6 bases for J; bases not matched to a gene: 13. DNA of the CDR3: TGTGCCAGGGACCGACAGGGACGAGGCGATGGCTACACCTTC. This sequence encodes CARDRQGRGDGYTF.

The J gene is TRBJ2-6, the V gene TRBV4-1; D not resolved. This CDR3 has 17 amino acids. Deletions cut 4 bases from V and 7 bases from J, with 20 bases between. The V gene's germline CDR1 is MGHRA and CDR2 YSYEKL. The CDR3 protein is CASSPTEAHRRANVLTF. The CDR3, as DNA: TGCGCCAGCAGCCCCACAGAAGCCCACCGTAGAGCCAACGTCCTGACTTTC.

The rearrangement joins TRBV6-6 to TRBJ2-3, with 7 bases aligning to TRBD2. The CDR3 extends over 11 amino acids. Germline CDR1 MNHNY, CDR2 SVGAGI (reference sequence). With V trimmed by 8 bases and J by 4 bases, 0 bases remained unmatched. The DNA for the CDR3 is TGTGCCAGCCGGGGGGCAGATACGCAGTATTTT. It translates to CASRGADTQYF.

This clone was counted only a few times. The CDR3 bases are TGTGCCAGCAGCTTGAAGAACTTCTACAATGAGCAGTTCTTC. This encodes CASSLKNFYNEQFF. The gene calls are TRBV5-8 and TRBJ2-1; D ambiguous. Trimming removed 1 base from V and 3 bases from J, with 8 bases in between. In germline, CDR1 is SGHTS, CDR2 YDEGEE. CDR3 length equals 14 residues.

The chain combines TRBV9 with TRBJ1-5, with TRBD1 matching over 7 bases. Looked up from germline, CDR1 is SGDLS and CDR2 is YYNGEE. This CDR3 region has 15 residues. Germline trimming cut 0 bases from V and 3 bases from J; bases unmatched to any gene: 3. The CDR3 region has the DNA TGTGCCAGCAGCGTAGGGGGGACAGACAATCAGCCCCAGCATTTT. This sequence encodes CASSVGGTDNQPQHF.

The CDR3 DNA sequence: TGTGCCAGCAGCTCTTCAGACAGGGAAGAGACCCAGTACTTC. It encodes CASSSSDREETQYF. The chain carries TRBV27 and TRBJ2-5; 7 bases agree with TRBD1. The germline V gene encodes CDR1 MNHEY and CDR2 SMNVEV (reference sequence). This CDR3 has 14 amino acids. V shed 6 bases, J shed 3 bases, and the junction held 7 bases outside the gene matches.

The CDR3 loop is CSASTTSGIYEQYF. The CDR3 nucleotides are TGCAGTGCTAGTACGACTAGCGGAATCTACGAGCAGTACTTC. The chain carries TRBV20-1 and TRBJ2-7; TRBD2 matches 9 bases. Germline-derived CDR1 and CDR2 are DFQATT and SNEGSKA (reference sequence). This CDR3 contains 14 residues. The J segment lost 3 bases and the V segment lost 3 bases, leaving 6 bases of the junction unmatched.

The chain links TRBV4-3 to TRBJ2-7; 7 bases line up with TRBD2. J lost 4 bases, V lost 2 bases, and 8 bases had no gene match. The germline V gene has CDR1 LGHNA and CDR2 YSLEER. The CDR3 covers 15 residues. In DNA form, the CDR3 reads TGCGCCAGCAGCCAACAACCGAGCGGGATATACGAGCAGTACTTC. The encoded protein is CASSQQPSGIYEQYF.

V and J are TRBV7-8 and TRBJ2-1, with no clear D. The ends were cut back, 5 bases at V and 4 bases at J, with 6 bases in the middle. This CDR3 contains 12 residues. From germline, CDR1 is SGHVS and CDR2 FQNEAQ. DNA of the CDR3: TGTGCCAGCAGCCCCCAGTACAATGAGCAGTTCTTC. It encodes CASSPQYNEQFF.

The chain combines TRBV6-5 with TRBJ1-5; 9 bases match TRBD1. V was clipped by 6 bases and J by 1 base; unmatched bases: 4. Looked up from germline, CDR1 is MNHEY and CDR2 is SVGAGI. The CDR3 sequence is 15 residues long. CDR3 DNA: TGTGCCAGCAGCGGGACAGGGTTGAGCAATCAGCCCCAGCATTTT. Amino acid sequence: CASSGTGLSNQPQHF.

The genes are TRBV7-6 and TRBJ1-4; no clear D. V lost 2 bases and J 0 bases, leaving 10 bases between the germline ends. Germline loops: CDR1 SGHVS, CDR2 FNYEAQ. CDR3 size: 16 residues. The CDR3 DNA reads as TGTGCCAGCAGCTTATTTAGCGCAGCAACTAATGAAAAACTGTTTTTT. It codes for CASSLFSAATNEKLFF.

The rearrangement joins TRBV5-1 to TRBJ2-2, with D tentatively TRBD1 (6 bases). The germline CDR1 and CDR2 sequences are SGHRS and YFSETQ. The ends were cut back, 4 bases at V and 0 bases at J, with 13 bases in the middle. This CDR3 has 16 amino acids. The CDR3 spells CASSTGRGANTGELFF. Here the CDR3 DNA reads TGCGCCAGCAGCACTGGCAGGGGTGCGAACACCGGGGAGCTGTTTTTT.